These 31 T cell receptor beta chains were all obtained from the same sample, sequenced in a study of regulatory T cells in long-lasting Graves disease. Time point defined: persistent/refractory GD, antithyroid drugs over 5 years with positive TRAb. Scientists built the TCR library using RNA that was extracted from PBMCs. Building the TCR beta libraries relied on iRepertoire HTBI primers, and CDR3 regions underwent Arm-PCR. TCRdb re-called the multiplex PCR reads through MiXCR, storing one row per CDR3 protein. Of about 470,000 distinct CDR3 sequences in the sample, less than 25% were seen once. The specimen comprised peripheral blood mononuclear cells (PBMCs), sampled when the disease was refractory, from a patient treated with antithyroid drugs. The receptors were sampled from a female donor with Graves disease.

There are many counts of this clonotype. V is TRBV12-3 or TRBV12-4 and J is TRBJ2-7; the match to TRBD2 covers 11 bases. The V segment lost 5 bases and the J segment 6 bases; nucleotides outside the gene matches: 15. CDR3 length: 17 amino acids. The CDR3, as DNA: TGTGCCAGCAGTCCTGCCGGGACTAGCGGCCTAATCTCCGAGCAGTACTTC. Amino acid sequence: CASSPAGTSGLISEQYF.

Points on this clonotype: With a much larger clone just one base away, this may be a read error. The rearrangement joins TRBV7-9 to TRBJ2-1, with D tentatively TRBD1 or TRBD2 (6 bases each). CDR3 size: 14 residues. V was shortened by 5 bases and J by 10 bases, with 18 bases between the two germline ends. Germline lookup yields CDR1 SEHNR and CDR2 FQNEAQ (reference sequence). The CDR3 loop reads CASSPRDKPYEQFF. CDR3 DNA: TGTGCCAGCAGCCCGCGGGACAAACCCTACGAGCAGTTCTTC.

This chain joins TRBV28 and TRBJ2-2; TRBD2 is a possible D gene (5 bases). The CDR3 sequence is 15 residues long. Germline-derived CDR1 and CDR2 are MDHEN and SYDVKM. Trimming left V 4 bases short and J 3 bases short, with 12 bases between. The CDR3 sequence is CASSSTGSHTGELFF. CDR3 coding DNA: TGTGCCAGCAGTTCGACGGGAAGTCACACCGGGGAGCTGTTTTTT.

In its sample, this clonotype was seen a few times. The rearrangement joins TRBV6-2 or TRBV6-3 to TRBJ2-3, with 7 nucleotides matching TRBD1. J gave up 1 base and V 5 bases, and 6 bases lay outside the gene matches. The CDR3 loop spans 15 amino acids. Looked up from germline, CDR1 is MNHEY and CDR2 is SVGEGT. The chain's CDR3 is CASSRGRFGTDTQYF. The CDR3 coding sequence is TGTGCCAGCAGTAGGGGGCGATTTGGCACAGATACGCAGTATTTT.

In this sample, this clonotype turned up a few times. This sequence joins TRBV7-9 and TRBJ1-5; D is unresolved. Trimming removed 5 bases at V and 2 bases at J, with 10 bases between. CDR1 is SEHNR, CDR2 FQNEAQ, per germline (reference sequence). The CDR3 covers 14 residues. The CDR3 region has the DNA TGTGCCAGCAGCCAAGCTAGTGGCAATCAGCCCCAGCATTTT. It translates to CASSQASGNQPQHF.

The table lists this clonotype with many counts. The chain has TRBV6-1 and TRBJ2-2; 10 bases align to TRBD1. The CDR3 spans 16 residues. Germline V lookup: CDR1 MNHNS, CDR2 SASEGT. The ends lost 7 bases at V and 5 bases at J; junction bases unmatched: 10. The CDR3 bases are TGTGCCAGCAACAAGCGGGACAGGGGACGGACCGGGGAGCTGTTTTTT. Translating it yields CASNKRDRGRTGELFF.

Comment on this clonotype: A much larger clonotype is one base distant, so this may be a read error. The chain combines TRBV19 with TRBJ2-2; tentatively, D is TRBD1 (6 bases). Germline CDR1 and CDR2: LNHDA and SQIVND (reference sequence). This CDR3 spans 15 amino acids. The germline V and J ends were trimmed by 7 bases and 3 bases, with 15 bases remaining between them. In DNA form, the CDR3 reads TGTGCCAGTATGGGACATGCGTCCCACACCGGGGAGCTGTTTTTT. Its protein product is CASMGHASHTGELFF.

This clonotype appeared many times. The gene calls are TRBV7-3 and TRBJ2-5, with 9 bases lining up with TRBD2. CDR3 size: 14 residues. Germline CDR1 is SGHTA and CDR2 is FQGTGA. The trim removed 5 bases at V and 5 bases at J, leaving 6 bases unmatched. As DNA, the CDR3 is TGTGCCAGCAGCCCCGGGACTAGCTCGGAGACCCAGTACTTC. Amino acid sequence: CASSPGTSSETQYF.

J is TRBJ1-5 and V is TRBV7-9, with 9 bases that match TRBD1. CDR3 length: 15 amino acids. Germline CDR1 and CDR2: SEHNR and FQNEAQ (reference sequence). V gave up 4 bases and J gave up 6 bases; unmatched junction bases: 7. The CDR3 region is CASSSEQGASQPQHF. CDR3 bases: TGTGCCAGCAGCTCCGAACAGGGGGCTTCTCAGCCCCAGCATTTT.

This clonotype was detected only a few times. The chain joins TRBV27 to TRBJ2-2, with 9 bases lining up with TRBD2. Trimming cost V 4 bases and J 5 bases; bases outside gene matches: 8. The germline V gene has CDR1 MNHEY and CDR2 SMNVEV (reference sequence). The CDR3 is made up of 16 amino acids. The CDR3 loop reads CASSYLAGAATGELFF. DNA of the CDR3: TGTGCCAGCAGTTACTTAGCGGGAGCTGCTACCGGGGAGCTGTTTTTT.

This clonotype was detected a few times. This rearrangement joins TRBV10-3 to TRBJ2-7; D unclear. The CDR3 loop spans 15 amino acids. Germline V CDR1 and CDR2: ENHRY, SYGVKD. With 11 bases removed from V and 0 bases from J, the gap between germline ends came to 20 bases. The CDR3 DNA reads TGTGCCTCGCAAAACCCGGGCGGAAGCTCCTACGAGCAGTACTTC. Translation: CASQNPGGSSYEQYF.

The rearrangement links TRBV7-9 to TRBJ2-5, with 7 bases that match TRBD1. Germline CDR1 SEHNR, CDR2 FQNEAQ (reference sequence). V dropped 7 bases and J dropped 5; count of bases not matched to a gene: 10. The CDR3 covers 14 residues. The CDR3 sequence is CASTPTGMGETQYF. As DNA, the CDR3 is TGTGCCAGCACGCCGACAGGGATGGGGGAGACCCAGTACTTC.

This clonotype was seen a handful of times. V usage is TRBV20-1 and J usage is TRBJ2-7; the D gene could be TRBD1 or TRBD2 (5 bases each). The V gene's germline CDR1 is DFQATT and CDR2 SNEGSKA (reference sequence). The germline V and J ends were trimmed by 0 bases and 2 bases, with 20 bases remaining between them. The CDR3 runs 17 residues. The CDR3 sequence is CSARDPIPGPRPYEQYF. CDR3 bases: TGCAGTGCTAGAGACCCCATACCGGGACCACGACCCTACGAGCAGTACTTC.

The V and J genes are TRBV7-9 and TRBJ2-1; D not certain. The germline CDR1 and CDR2 sequences are SEHNR and FQNEAQ (reference sequence). There are 13 residues in the CDR3. The germline V and J ends were trimmed by 1 base and 8 bases, with 9 bases remaining between them. The CDR3 region is CASSLVGSYEQFF. DNA for the CDR3: TGTGCCAGCAGCTTAGTGGGAAGTTATGAGCAGTTCTTC.

This clonotype was found many times. The chain joins TRBV28 to TRBJ1-5; D is perhaps TRBD1 (6 bases). The length of the CDR3 is 13 residues. CDR1 and CDR2 from the germline V gene are MDHEN and SYDVKM. Deletions cut 4 bases from V and 7 bases from J, with 11 bases between. The CDR3 DNA sequence: TGTGCCAGCAGTTACAGGGTAGGACAGCCCCAGCATTTT. Its protein product is CASSYRVGQPQHF.

This clonotype was detected many times. The CDR3: CASSFSTGVTEAFF. CDR3 DNA: TGTGCCAGCAGTTTTTCAACAGGGGTTACTGAAGCTTTCTTT. J is TRBJ1-1 and V is TRBV12-3 or TRBV12-4; the match to TRBD1 covers 7 bases. The CDR3 contains 14 residues. V shed 3 bases and J 5 bases; nucleotides not matched to a gene: 6.

The sample holds a few counts of this clonotype. CDR3 in DNA: TGCGCCAGCAGCTTGATCAGGGGGCGTCAAGAGACCCAGTACTTC. It is translated as CASSLIRGRQETQYF. This chain uses TRBV5-1 with TRBJ2-5; TRBD1 aligns across 8 bases. The ends lost 1 base at V and 2 bases at J; junction bases unmatched: 4. The CDR3 is made up of 15 amino acids. Germline CDR1 is SGHRS and CDR2 is YFSETQ.

This clonotype came up once. The J gene is TRBJ1-5, the V gene TRBV28; 9 positions match TRBD1. Per germline, CDR1 MDHEN and CDR2 SYDVKM. V gave up 5 bases and J gave up 0 bases; unmatched junction bases: 2. This CDR3 contains 15 residues. The CDR3 is CASSGDRASNQPQHF. The CDR3 coding sequence is TGTGCCAGCAGTGGGGACAGGGCTAGCAATCAGCCCCAGCATTTT.

There are many counts of this clonotype. The chain links TRBV28 to TRBJ1-2; no reliable D call. There are 13 residues in the CDR3. Germline-derived CDR1 and CDR2 are MDHEN and SYDVKM. Trimming pared 4 bases from V and 4 bases from J, leaving 10 bases between. The CDR3 here is CASSYRLLYGYTF. CDR3 DNA: TGTGCCAGCAGTTACCGACTCCTCTATGGCTACACCTTC.

V gene TRBV6-4 combines with J gene TRBJ1-5, with TRBD1 matching over 8 bases. This CDR3 spans 16 amino acids. CDR1 is MRHNA, CDR2 SNTAGT, per germline. Trimming cost V 10 bases and J 1 base; bases outside gene matches: 12. As DNA, the CDR3 is TGTGCCACCGAGGGCAGGGGGCGCGGGAGCAATCAGCCCCAGCATTTT. Protein: CATEGRGRGSNQPQHF.

This clonotype has only a few counts. This sequence joins TRBV7-6 and TRBJ2-2, with D hard to call. Trimming took off 2 bases at V and 8 bases at J, with 9 bases between the two ends. In germline, CDR1 is SGHVS, CDR2 FNYEAQ. There are 13 residues in the CDR3. The CDR3 DNA is TGTGCCAGCAGCTTAAGTGTAGAGGGGGAGCTGTTTTTT. Its protein is CASSLSVEGELFF.

This clonotype was observed at least ten times. The rearrangement links TRBV10-3 to TRBJ2-5; D may be TRBD1 or TRBD2 (5 bases each). V dropped 6 bases and J dropped 1 base, with 12 bases sitting between them. Germline values: CDR1 ENHRY, CDR2 SYGVKD. This CDR3 contains 14 residues. The CDR3 nucleotides are TGTGCCATCAGCCCAGGGAGCTCCCAAGAGACCCAGTACTTC. This encodes CAISPGSSQETQYF.

This clonotype was picked up many times. The CDR3 DNA sequence: TGCAGTGCAGCCTCTAGCAGAAAAGAGACCCAGTACTTC. Its translation is CSAASSRKETQYF. The chain combines TRBV20-1 with TRBJ2-5, with D perhaps TRBD2 (5 bases). The ends were cut back, 6 bases at V and 3 bases at J, with 14 bases in the middle. This CDR3 is 13 amino acids long. The germline CDR1 and CDR2 sequences are DFQATT and SNEGSKA (reference sequence).

This clonotype was observed many times. This chain joins TRBV10-1 and TRBJ2-2; 10 nucleotides match TRBD2. The CDR3 consists of 17 residues. Germline V gene sequence: CDR1 WNHNN, CDR2 SYGVQD (reference sequence). The V gene end was trimmed by 5 bases and the J gene end by 3 bases; junction bases not matched to a gene: 9. CDR3 in amino acids: CASSLYSGGKDTGELFF. CDR3 nucleotide sequence: TGCGCCAGCAGTCTATATAGCGGGGGGAAAGACACCGGGGAGCTGTTTTTT.

DNA of the CDR3: TGTGCCAGCGGACGAACCTCCTACGAGCAGTACTTC. Encoded protein: CASGRTSYEQYF. The chain carries TRBV27 and TRBJ2-7; D gene uncertain. V gave up 8 bases and J gave up 0 bases, with 8 bases separating them. The CDR3 extends over 12 amino acids. Looked up from germline, CDR1 is MNHEY and CDR2 is SMNVEV (reference sequence).

This clonotype was counted many times. The chain carries TRBV28 and TRBJ1-2; D is possibly TRBD1 (6 bases). Trimming took 7 bases from V and 4 from J, leaving 10 bases between them. This CDR3 has 12 amino acids. Germline CDR1 reads MDHEN; CDR2 reads SYDVKM. The CDR3 nucleotides read TGTGCCAGCAAGGGGGGTAGCTATGGCTACACCTTC. Translated: CASKGGSYGYTF.

This clonotype showed up many times. The chain combines TRBV9 with TRBJ1-1; no firm D call. This CDR3 comprises 13 residues. Germline V gene data show CDR1 as SGDLS and CDR2 as YYNGEE. V was cut by 1 base and J by 3 bases, with 7 bases left in between. The CDR3 here is CASSVLSDTEAFF. CDR3 bases: TGTGCCAGCAGCGTACTAAGCGACACTGAAGCTTTCTTT. Using reference TRBV9 and TRBJ1-1 for the parts outside the CDR3, the full variable domain is DSGVTQTPKHLITATGQRVTLRCSPRSGDLSVYWYQQSLDQGLQFLIQYYNGEERAKGNILERFSAQQFPDLHSELNLSSLELGDSALYFCASSVLSDTEAFFGQGTRLTVV.

Comments on this clonotype: A much larger clonotype is one base distant, so this may be a read error. V gene TRBV28 combines with J gene TRBJ2-7, with D perhaps matching TRBD1 (5 bases). From germline, CDR1 is MDHEN and CDR2 SYDVKM. This CDR3 contains 13 residues. Trimming stripped 8 bases from V and 0 bases from J, with 11 bases between. In DNA form, the CDR3 reads TGTGCCAGCGCCCACAGGCACTCCTACGAGCAGTACTTC. Translated, it gives CASAHRHSYEQYF.

This clonotype was observed at least ten times. The chain combines TRBV5-6 with TRBJ2-7, with D possibly matching TRBD2 (6 bases). The V gene's germline CDR1 is SGHDT and CDR2 YYEEEE. Between the trimmed V and J ends, which lost 5 bases and 4 bases, there was a span of 10 bases. The CDR3 runs 12 residues. CDR3 coding DNA: TGTGCCAGCAGTGGGGGACTGTACGAGCAGTACTTC. Translating gives CASSGGLYEQYF.

The table lists this clonotype with many counts. The V gene is TRBV28, the J gene TRBJ1-5; TRBD1 might be the D (5 bases). CDR3 length: 17 residues. CDR1 MDHEN and CDR2 SYDVKM come from the germline V gene. Trimming took off 6 bases at V and 6 bases at J, with 24 bases between the two ends. In DNA, the CDR3 is TGTGCCAGCAGACCCGCAGGGTTTCTGGATTTGGCTCAGCCCCAGCATTTT. Translated: CASRPAGFLDLAQPQHF.

This clonotype has ten or more counts. V usage is TRBV28 and J usage is TRBJ1-1, with D unresolved. Germline lookup yields CDR1 MDHEN and CDR2 SYDVKM. The CDR3 is made up of 13 amino acids. With 2 bases removed from V and 1 base from J, the gap between germline ends came to 5 bases. The CDR3 protein is CASSLPRNTEAFF. The CDR3 DNA sequence: TGTGCCAGCAGTTTACCCCGGAACACTGAAGCTTTCTTT.